This T cell receptor (beta chain) was profiled in a study of early T cells in non-severe SARS-CoV-2 infection. TCRdb processed the 5' RACE reads anew with MiXCR; each CDR3 protein has one entry. The repertoire includes tens of thousands of distinct CDR3 sequences, 4% to 5.5% of them detected once, and around 4.9% sits in the top ten. V gave up 6 bases and J gave up 0 bases, with 17 bases separating them. The CDR3 consists of 15 residues. Germline V gene sequence: CDR1 DFQATT, CDR2 SNEGSKA (reference sequence). A few counts support this clonotype. The sample comprised whole blood. This rearrangement joins TRBV20-1 to TRBJ2-5; D uncertain. This sequence originates from an adult who was a healthcare worker with PCR-confirmed SARS-CoV-2 infection or an uninfected control (not recorded which). CDR3 DNA: TGCAGTGCCCCTAAAGCCGGATCATACCAAGAGACCCAGTACTTC. It codes for CSAPKAGSYQETQYF.